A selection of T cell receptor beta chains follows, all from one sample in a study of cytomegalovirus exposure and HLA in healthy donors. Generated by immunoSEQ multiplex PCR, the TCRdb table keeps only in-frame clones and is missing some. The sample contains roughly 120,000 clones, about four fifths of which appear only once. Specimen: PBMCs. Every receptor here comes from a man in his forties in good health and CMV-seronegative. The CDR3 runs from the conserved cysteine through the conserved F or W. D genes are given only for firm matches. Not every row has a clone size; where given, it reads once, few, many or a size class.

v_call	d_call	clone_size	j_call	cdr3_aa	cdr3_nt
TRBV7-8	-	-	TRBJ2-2	CASRSSATRGELFF	TGTGCCAGCAGGAGTTCGGCCACCAGGGGGGAGCTGTTTTTT
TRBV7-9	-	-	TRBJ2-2	CASSLADIPKTGELFF	TGTGCCAGCAGCTTAGCGGACATTCCAAAAACCGGGGAGCTGTTTTTT
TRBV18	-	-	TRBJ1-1	CASSLQTPGVGNTEAFF	TGTGCCAGCTCACTCCAAACCCCGGGGGTGGGGAACACTGAAGCTTTCTTT
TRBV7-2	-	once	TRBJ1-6	CASSLESVSNSPLHF	TGTGCCAGCAGCTTAGAAAGTGTTAGTAATTCACCCCTCCACTTT
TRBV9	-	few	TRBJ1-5	CASSVQVDQPQHF	TGTGCCAGCAGCGTCCAGGTGGATCAGCCCCAGCATTTT
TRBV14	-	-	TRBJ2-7	CASSPVRGVGGYEQYF	TGTGCCAGCAGCCCAGTCCGCGGTGTGGGGGGCTACGAGCAGTACTTC
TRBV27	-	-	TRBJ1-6	CASSYGGGGGNSPLHF	TGTGCCAGCAGTTATGGGGGCGGGGGTGGGAATTCACCCCTCCACTTT
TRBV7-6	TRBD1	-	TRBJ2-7	CASSLTGVEQYF	TGTGCCAGCAGCCTAACAGGGGTCGAGCAGTACTTC
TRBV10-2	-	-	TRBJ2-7	CASSEADYYEQYF	TGCGCCAGCAGTGAAGCGGACTACTACGAGCAGTACTTC
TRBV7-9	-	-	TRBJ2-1	CATQSSGGEQFF	TGTGCCACCCAGTCTTCGGGGGGCGAGCAGTTCTTC
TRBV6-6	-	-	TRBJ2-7	CASSYLSWQNYYEQYF	TGTGCCAGCAGTTACCTTTCGTGGCAGAACTACTACGAGCAGTACTTC
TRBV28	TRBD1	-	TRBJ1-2	CASSLPGQGRGYTF	TGTGCCAGCAGTTTACCGGGACAGGGGAGAGGCTACACCTTC
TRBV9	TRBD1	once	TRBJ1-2	CASSSGDRGLGDYGYTF	TGTGCCAGCAGCTCAGGGGACAGGGGATTAGGGGACTATGGCTACACCTTC
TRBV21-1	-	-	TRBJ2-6	CASSKTGSGANVLTF	TGTGCCAGCAGCAAAACAGGCTCTGGGGCCAACGTCCTGACTTTC
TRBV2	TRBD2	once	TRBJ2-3	CASSPRGGGTDTQYF	TGTGCCAGCAGTCCCCGGGGGGGAGGCACAGATACGCAGTATTTT
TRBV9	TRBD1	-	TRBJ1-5	CASSLQGSRNQPQHF	TGTGCCAGCAGCTTACAGGGGTCGCGGAATCAGCCCCAGCATTTT
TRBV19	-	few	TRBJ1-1	CASSIVGLGSTEAFF	TGTGCCAGTAGTATAGTAGGATTGGGGAGCACTGAAGCTTTCTTT
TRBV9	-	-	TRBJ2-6	CASSVTGRSSGANVLTF	TGTGCCAGCAGCGTAACAGGACGAAGCTCTGGGGCCAACGTCCTGACTTTC
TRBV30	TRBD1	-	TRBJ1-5	CAWSDRGQPQHF	TGTGCCTGGAGCGACAGGGGCCAGCCCCAGCATTTT
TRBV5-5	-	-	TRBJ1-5	CASSFHDSQPQHF	TGTGCCAGCAGCTTTCACGACAGTCAGCCCCAGCATTTT
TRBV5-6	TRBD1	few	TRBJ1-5	CASSSRTGQGAQHF	TGTGCCAGCAGCTCCCGGACAGGGCAAGGGGCCCAGCATTTT
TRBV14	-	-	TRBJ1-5	CASSQQGSHQPQHF	TGTGCCAGCAGCCAACAGGGTTCCCATCAGCCCCAGCATTTT
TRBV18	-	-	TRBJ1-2	CASSPNSPPNYGYTF	TGTGCCAGCTCACCGAACAGTCCTCCGAACTATGGCTACACCTTC
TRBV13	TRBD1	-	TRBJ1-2	CASSRGQGAGGYTF	TGTGCCAGCAGCCGGGGACAGGGGGCAGGTGGCTACACCTTC
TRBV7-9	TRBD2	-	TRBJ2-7	CASSLPTSGGTYEQYF	TGTGCCAGCAGCTTACCGACTAGCGGGGGGACCTACGAGCAGTACTTC
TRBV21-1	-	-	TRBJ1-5	CASRRWSNQPQHF	TGTGCCAGCCGGAGATGGAGCAATCAGCCCCAGCATTTT
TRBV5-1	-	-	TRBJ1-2	CASSLSGGGSAGYTF	TGCGCCAGCAGCCTATCGGGAGGGGGAAGTGCTGGCTACACCTTC
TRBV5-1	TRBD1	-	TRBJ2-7	CASSFTGAGAYEQYF	TGCGCCAGCAGCTTCACAGGGGCAGGGGCCTACGAGCAGTACTTC
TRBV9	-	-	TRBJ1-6	CASSTTTAYNSPLHF	TGTGCCAGCAGTACCACGACAGCGTATAATTCACCCCTCCACTTT
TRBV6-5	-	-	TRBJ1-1	CASSCGPGVPTEAFF	TGTGCCAGCAGTTGCGGGCCAGGGGTTCCCACTGAAGCTTTCTTT
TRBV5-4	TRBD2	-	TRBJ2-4	CASSLLGGILNSQYF	TGTGCCAGCAGCCTATTGGGGGGGATTTTAAACAGTCAGTACTTC
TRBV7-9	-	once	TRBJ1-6	CASSPLIGNSPLHF	TGTGCCAGCAGCCCGCTAATCGGGAATTCACCCCTCCACTTT
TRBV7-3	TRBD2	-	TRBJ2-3	CASSLTSGGADTQYF	TGTGCCAGCAGCCTGACTAGCGGGGGGGCAGATACGCAGTATTTT
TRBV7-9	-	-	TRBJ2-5	CSSSLMEVNGQETQYF	TGTTCCAGCAGCTTAATGGAGGTAAATGGACAAGAGACCCAGTACTTC
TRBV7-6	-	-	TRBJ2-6	CASSSLVAGANVLTF	TGTGCCAGCAGCTCCCTTGTAGCTGGGGCCAACGTCCTGACTTTC
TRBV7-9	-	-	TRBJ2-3	CASSLAGLTDTQYF	TGTGCCAGCAGCTTAGCGGGGCTCACAGATACGCAGTATTTT
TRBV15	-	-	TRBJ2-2	CATSREGRGGTGELFF	TGTGCCACCAGCAGAGAAGGGCGAGGGGGAACCGGGGAGCTGTTTTTT
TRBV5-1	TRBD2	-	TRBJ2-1	CASRRGSSYNEQFF	TGCGCCAGCAGGCGGGGGAGCTCCTACAATGAGCAGTTCTTC
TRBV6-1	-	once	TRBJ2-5	CASSEARAQYF	TGTGCCAGCAGTGAAGCGCGGGCGCAGTACTTC
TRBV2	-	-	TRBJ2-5	CASFTGKETQYF	TGTGCCAGCTTCACAGGAAAAGAGACCCAGTACTTC
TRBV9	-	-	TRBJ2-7	CASSVDAIQTYEQYF	TGTGCCAGCAGCGTAGACGCGATTCAAACCTACGAGCAGTACTTC
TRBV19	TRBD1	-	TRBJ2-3	CASSTRDRVESDTQYF	TGTGCCAGTAGTACCCGGGACAGGGTCGAGTCAGATACGCAGTATTTT
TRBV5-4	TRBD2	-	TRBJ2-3	CASSGGKVTDTQYF	TGTGCCTCCTCGGGGGGGAAAGTCACAGATACGCAGTATTTT
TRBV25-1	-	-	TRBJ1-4	CASSESISTNEKLFF	TGTGCCAGCAGTGAATCTATATCAACTAATGAAAAACTGTTTTTT
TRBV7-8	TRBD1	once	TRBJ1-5	CASRPLTGINQPQHF	TGTGCCAGCAGACCCCTGACAGGGATCAATCAGCCCCAGCATTTT
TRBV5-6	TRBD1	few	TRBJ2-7	CASSETGTGDEQYF	TGTGCCAGCAGCGAAACTGGGACAGGGGACGAGCAGTACTTC
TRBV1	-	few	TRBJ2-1	CTSSPGGDNEQFF	TGCACCAGCAGCCCGGGGGGGGACAATGAGCAGTTCTTC
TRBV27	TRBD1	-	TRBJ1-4	CASRRDRGGTNEKLFF	TGTGCCAGCAGACGAGACAGGGGGGGTACTAATGAAAAACTGTTTTTT
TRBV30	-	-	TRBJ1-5	CAWSVRRGTSTRFNQPQHF	TGTGCCTGGAGTGTACGTAGGGGGACCTCCACCAGATTCAATCAGCCCCAGCATTTT
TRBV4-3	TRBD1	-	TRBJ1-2	CASSQDPPAGGNYGYTF	TGCGCCAGCAGCCAAGACCCGCCAGCAGGGGGCAACTATGGCTACACCTTC
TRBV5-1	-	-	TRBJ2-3	CASSLAFSSQDTDTQYF	TGCGCCAGCAGCTTGGCCTTTAGCTCCCAAGACACAGATACGCAGTATTTT
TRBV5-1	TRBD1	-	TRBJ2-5	CASSPGTGGQETQYF	TGCGCCAGCAGCCCCGGGACAGGGGGACAAGAGACCCAGTACTTC
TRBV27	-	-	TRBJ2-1	CASSLVLAQYNEQFF	TGTGCCAGCAGTTTAGTTCTAGCGCAGTACAATGAGCAGTTCTTC